The 2 T cell receptor beta chains below were found in one sample sequenced in a study of T cells in tumors after PD-1 blockade. TCRdb's table, derived via immunoSEQ multiplex PCR, lists solely in-frame clones and lacks some. The sample consists of some 24,000 clones, roughly 80% of them appearing once. The source material was PBMCs, sampled after anti-PD-1 treatment. Every receptor here comes from a human donor with basal cell carcinoma.

This chain's CDR3 is CASSDFSPLHF. The CDR3 DNA reads TGTGCCAGCAGTGATTTTTCACCCCTCCACTTT. V usage is TRBV2 and J usage is TRBJ1-6, with unresolved D. This CDR3 contains 11 residues. The V and J ends lost 3 bases and 9 bases respectively, with 3 bases between them. In germline, CDR1 is SNHLY, CDR2 FYNNEI.

The genes are TRBV14 and TRBJ2-7; D unclear. Trimming stripped 5 bases from V and 2 bases from J, with 13 bases between. Germline V lookup: CDR1 SGHDN, CDR2 FVKESK. This CDR3 comprises 14 residues. This chain's CDR3 is CASSSPLRPYEQYF. As DNA, the CDR3 is TGTGCCAGCAGCTCCCCCTTGCGCCCCTACGAGCAGTACTTC.